Given below is one T cell receptor beta chain in context. Libraries were prepared by immunoSEQ multiplex PCR; TCRdb keeps only in-frame clonotypes and omits some of them. The sample carries about 94,000 clones, approximately 94% recorded once. This record belongs to a study of technical replicates of blood from several donors. The ends lost 1 base at V and 9 bases at J; junction bases unmatched: 4. Germline loops: CDR1 LNHNV, CDR2 YYDKDF (reference sequence). CDR3 size: 15 residues. The chain uses TRBV15 and TRBJ1-6; 9 bases are shared with TRBD1. The sequenced sample consisted of T cells isolated from PBMCs. This receptor was identified in a human donor in good health. This CDR3 is CATSRVRDRASPLHF. DNA for the CDR3: TGTGCCACCAGCAGAGTACGGGACAGGGCTTCACCCCTCCACTTT.